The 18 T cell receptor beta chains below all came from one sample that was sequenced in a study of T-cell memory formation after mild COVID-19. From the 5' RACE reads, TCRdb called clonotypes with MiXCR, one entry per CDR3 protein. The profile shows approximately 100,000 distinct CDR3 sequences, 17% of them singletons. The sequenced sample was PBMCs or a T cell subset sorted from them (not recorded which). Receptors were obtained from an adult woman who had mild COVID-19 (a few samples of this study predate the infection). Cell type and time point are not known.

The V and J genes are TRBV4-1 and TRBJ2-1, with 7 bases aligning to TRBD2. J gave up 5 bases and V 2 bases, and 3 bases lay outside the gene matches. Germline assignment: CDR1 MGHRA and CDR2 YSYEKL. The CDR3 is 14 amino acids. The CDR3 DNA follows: TGCGCCAGCAGCCAACTCGGACTAGACAATGAGCAGTTCTTC. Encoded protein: CASSQLGLDNEQFF.

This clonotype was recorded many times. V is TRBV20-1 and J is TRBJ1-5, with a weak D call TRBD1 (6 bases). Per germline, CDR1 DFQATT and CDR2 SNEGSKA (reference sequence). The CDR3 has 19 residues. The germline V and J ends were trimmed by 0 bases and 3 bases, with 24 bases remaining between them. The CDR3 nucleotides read TGCAGTGCTAGAGATGTAGGGGGGCTCCCCGGGGGCTTCAATCAGCCCCAGCATTTT. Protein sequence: CSARDVGGLPGGFNQPQHF.

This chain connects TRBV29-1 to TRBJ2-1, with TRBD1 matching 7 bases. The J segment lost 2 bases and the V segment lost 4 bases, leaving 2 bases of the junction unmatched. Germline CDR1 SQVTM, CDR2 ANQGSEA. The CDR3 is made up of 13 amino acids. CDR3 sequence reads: CSVVTGTYNEQFF. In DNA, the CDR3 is TGCAGCGTTGTGACAGGGACCTACAATGAGCAGTTCTTC.

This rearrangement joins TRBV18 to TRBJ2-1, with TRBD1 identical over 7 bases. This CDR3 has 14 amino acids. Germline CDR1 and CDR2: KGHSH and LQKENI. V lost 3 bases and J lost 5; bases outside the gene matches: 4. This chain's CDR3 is CASSPRDRHNEQFF. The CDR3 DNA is TGTGCCAGCTCACCGAGGGACAGACACAATGAGCAGTTCTTC.

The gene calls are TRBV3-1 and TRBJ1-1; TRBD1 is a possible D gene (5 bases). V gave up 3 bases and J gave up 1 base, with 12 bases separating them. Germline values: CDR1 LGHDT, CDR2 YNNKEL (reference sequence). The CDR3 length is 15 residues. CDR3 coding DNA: TGTGCCAGCAGCCACTGGGGGGGTAAGAACACTGAAGCTTTCTTT. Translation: CASSHWGGKNTEAFF.

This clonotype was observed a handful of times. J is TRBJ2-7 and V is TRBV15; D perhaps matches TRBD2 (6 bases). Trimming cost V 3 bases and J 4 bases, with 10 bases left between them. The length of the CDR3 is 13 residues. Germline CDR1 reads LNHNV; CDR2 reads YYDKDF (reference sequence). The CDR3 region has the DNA TGTGCCACCAGCAGCCGGGACTCTTACGAGCAGTACTTC. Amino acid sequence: CATSSRDSYEQYF.

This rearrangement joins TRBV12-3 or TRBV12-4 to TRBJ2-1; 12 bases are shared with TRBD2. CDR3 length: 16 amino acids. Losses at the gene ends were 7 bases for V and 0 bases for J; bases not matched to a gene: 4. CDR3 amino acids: CASTQTSGSSYNEQFF. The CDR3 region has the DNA TGTGCCAGCACCCAGACTAGCGGGAGCTCCTACAATGAGCAGTTCTTC.

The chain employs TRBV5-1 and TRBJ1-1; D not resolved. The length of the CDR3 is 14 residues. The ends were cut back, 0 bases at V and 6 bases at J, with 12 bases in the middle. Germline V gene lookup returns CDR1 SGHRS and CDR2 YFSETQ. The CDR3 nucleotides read TGCGCCAGCAGCTTGGCTCCGGGAAGTTCTGAAGCTTTCTTT. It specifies CASSLAPGSSEAFF.

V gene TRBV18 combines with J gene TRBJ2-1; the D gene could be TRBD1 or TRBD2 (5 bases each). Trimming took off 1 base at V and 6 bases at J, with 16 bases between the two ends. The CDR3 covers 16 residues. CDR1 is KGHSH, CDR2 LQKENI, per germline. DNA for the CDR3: TGTGCCAGCTCACCACTCGGGGAAGGGACGGGCAATGAGCAGTTCTTC. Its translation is CASSPLGEGTGNEQFF.

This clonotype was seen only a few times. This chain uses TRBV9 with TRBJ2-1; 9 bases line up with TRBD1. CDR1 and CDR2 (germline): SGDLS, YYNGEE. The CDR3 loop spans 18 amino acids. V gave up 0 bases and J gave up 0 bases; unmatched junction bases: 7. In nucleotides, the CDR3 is TGTGCCAGCAGCGTAGCGTTAACAGGGGGCGGCTCCTACAATGAGCAGTTCTTC. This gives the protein CASSVALTGGGSYNEQFF.

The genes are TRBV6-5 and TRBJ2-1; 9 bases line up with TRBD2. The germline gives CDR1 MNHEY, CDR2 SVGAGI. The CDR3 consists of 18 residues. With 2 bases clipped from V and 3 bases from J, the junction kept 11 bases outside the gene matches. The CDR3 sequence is CASSYVPSGTSNYNEQFF. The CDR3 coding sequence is TGTGCCAGCAGTTACGTTCCTAGCGGGACATCCAACTACAATGAGCAGTTCTTC.

CDR3 DNA sequence: TGTGCCAGCAGCTTACTTTTGCGCCCAGATACGCAGTATTTT. Its translation: CASSLLLRPDTQYF. V gene TRBV11-1 combines with J gene TRBJ2-3, with D hard to call. V was pared by 2 bases and J by 4 bases, with 10 bases between. The germline V gene has CDR1 SGHAT and CDR2 FQDESV (reference sequence). The CDR3 totals 14 residues.

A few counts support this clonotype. The CDR3 nucleotides are TGTGCCAGCAGACCCGGGACGGGGACTCGTGGCGAGCAGTACTTC. This codes for CASRPGTGTRGEQYF. This chain connects TRBV27 to TRBJ2-7; D possibly corresponds to TRBD2 (6 bases). The CDR3 has 15 amino acids. CDR1 MNHEY and CDR2 SMNVEV come from the germline V gene (reference sequence). V lost 6 bases and J lost 6, with 21 bases in between.

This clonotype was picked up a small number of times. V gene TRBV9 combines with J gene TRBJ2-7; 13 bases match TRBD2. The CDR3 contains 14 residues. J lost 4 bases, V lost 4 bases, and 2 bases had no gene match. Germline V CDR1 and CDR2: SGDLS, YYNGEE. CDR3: CASSRTSGSYEQYF. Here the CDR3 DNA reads TGTGCCAGCAGCAGGACTAGCGGGAGTTACGAGCAGTACTTC.

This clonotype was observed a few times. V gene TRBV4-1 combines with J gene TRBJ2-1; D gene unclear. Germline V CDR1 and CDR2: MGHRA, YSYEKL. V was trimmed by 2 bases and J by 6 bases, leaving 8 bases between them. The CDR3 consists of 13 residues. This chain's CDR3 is CASSQIGRNEQFF. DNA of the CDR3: TGCGCCAGCAGCCAAATCGGTCGCAATGAGCAGTTCTTC.

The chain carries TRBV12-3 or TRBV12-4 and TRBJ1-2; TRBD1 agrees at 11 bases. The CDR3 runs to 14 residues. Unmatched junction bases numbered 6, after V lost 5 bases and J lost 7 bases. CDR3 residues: CASSPGTGGIGYTF. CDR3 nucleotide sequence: TGTGCCAGCAGTCCCGGGACAGGGGGGATTGGCTACACCTTC.

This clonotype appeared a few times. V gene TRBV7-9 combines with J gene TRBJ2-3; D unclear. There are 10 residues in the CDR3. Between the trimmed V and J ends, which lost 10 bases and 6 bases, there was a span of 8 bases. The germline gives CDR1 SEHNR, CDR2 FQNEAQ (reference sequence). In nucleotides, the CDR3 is TGTGCCACCCAGCCCGATACGCAGTATTTT. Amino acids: CATQPDTQYF. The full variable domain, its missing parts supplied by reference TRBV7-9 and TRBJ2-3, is DTGVSQNPRHKITKRGQNVTFRCDPISEHNRLYWYRQTLGQGPEFLTYFQNEAQLEKSRLLSDRFSAERPKGSFSTLEIQRTEQGDSAMYLCATQPDTQYFGPGTRLTVL.

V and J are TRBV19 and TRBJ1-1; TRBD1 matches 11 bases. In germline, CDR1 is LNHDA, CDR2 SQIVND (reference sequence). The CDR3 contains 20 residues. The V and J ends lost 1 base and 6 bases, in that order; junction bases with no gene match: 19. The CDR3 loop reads CASSIVPGWTGGGRAPEAFF. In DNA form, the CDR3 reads TGTGCCAGTAGTATAGTTCCGGGCTGGACAGGGGGCGGAAGGGCCCCTGAAGCTTTCTTT.